Listed below are T cell receptor beta chains from one sample, sequenced in a study of T cell changes during pregnancy in multiple sclerosis. Profiling relied on immunoSEQ multiplex PCR, and the TCRdb table lists in-frame clones only, not all of them. This sample has 60,000 to 90,000 clones, with about 93% found just once. This sample comprised peripheral blood, obtained after pregnancy. The origin of the receptors is a female donor in good health, enrolled as a control in a pregnancy study. Each CDR3 is given with its conserved first and last residue. D genes are given only for firm matches. Only part of the rows carry a size: once, few, many, or a class if the clone is expanded.

D: NA; size: NA; J: TRBJ1-1; V: TRBV7-8; DNA: TGTGCCAGCAGCCCAAGACAGCAGCTGGAAGCTTTCTTT; CDR3: CASSPRQQLEAFF
D: NA; size: NA; J: TRBJ1-1; V: TRBV7-9; DNA: TGTGCCAGCAGCCCACAGGGTAACACTGAAGCTTTCTTT; CDR3: CASSPQGNTEAFF
D: NA; size: NA; J: TRBJ1-2; V: TRBV7-3; DNA: TGTGCCAGCTTACCAGCGGACCACGTGGTCTATGGCTACACCTTC; CDR3: CASLPADHVVYGYTF
D: NA; size: NA; J: TRBJ2-5; V: TRBV5-1; DNA: TGCGCCAGCAGCTTGGCCCCGGAGGCTGGAGAGACCCAGTACTTC; CDR3: CASSLAPEAGETQYF
D: TRBD1; size: NA; J: TRBJ1-2; V: TRBV18; DNA: TGTGCCAGCTCACCACCGGGACAGGGGATAAGCTATGGCTACACCTTC; CDR3: CASSPPGQGISYGYTF
D: TRBD1; size: NA; J: TRBJ2-7; V: TRBV5-1; DNA: TGCGCCAGCAGCTTTGGACAGGCGCCCGAGCAGTACTTC; CDR3: CASSFGQAPEQYF
D: NA; size: NA; J: TRBJ1-2; V: TRBV6-5; DNA: TGTGCCAGCAGTGACGAGGGCAGGCAGAGTGGCTACACCTTC; CDR3: CASSDEGRQSGYTF
D: NA; size: NA; J: TRBJ2-1; V: TRBV9; DNA: TGTGCCAGCAGCCCCCCAAGGGGGGGCCACAATGAGCAGTTCTTC; CDR3: CASSPPRGGHNEQFF
D: NA; size: NA; J: TRBJ1-1; V: TRBV18; DNA: TGTGCCAGCTCACCGGACAACATGAACACTGAAGCTTTCTTT; CDR3: CASSPDNMNTEAFF
D: TRBD2; size: NA; J: TRBJ2-1; V: TRBV4-2; DNA: TGTGCCAGCAGCCAAGATCCGGGGACTAGCGGGAGCAATGAGCAGTTCTTC; CDR3: CASSQDPGTSGSNEQFF
D: NA; size: NA; J: TRBJ1-1; V: TRBV2; DNA: TGTGCCAGCACCACAAACAGGGTAAACACTGAAGCTTTCTTT; CDR3: CASTTNRVNTEAFF
D: NA; size: NA; J: TRBJ1-4; V: TRBV5-5; DNA: TGTGCCAGCAGCTTCCAGGCAACTAATGAAAAACTGTTTTTT; CDR3: CASSFQATNEKLFF
D: NA; size: NA; J: TRBJ2-5; V: TRBV5-1; DNA: TGCGCCAGCAGCTTGGTCGGGGGGCTACGAGAGACCCAGTACTTC; CDR3: CASSLVGGLRETQYF
D: NA; size: NA; J: TRBJ2-2; V: TRBV5-8; DNA: TGTGCCAGCAGCTTGGAGCATGTGAACACCGGGGAGCTGTTTTTT; CDR3: CASSLEHVNTGELFF
D: NA; size: NA; J: TRBJ2-6; V: TRBV4-1; DNA: TGCGCCAGCAGCCAAGCGTATACCGGGACTGGGGCCAACGTCCTGACTTTC; CDR3: CASSQAYTGTGANVLTF
D: TRBD2; size: NA; J: TRBJ2-5; V: TRBV2; DNA: TGTGCCAGCACTACCCTCGGGGAGGGGACCCAGTACTTC; CDR3: CASTTLGEGTQYF
D: NA; size: once; J: TRBJ1-4; V: TRBV18; DNA: TGTGCCAGCTCACCTGCGGCGGGCACCACTTTCGAAAAACTGTTTTTT; CDR3: CASSPAAGTTFEKLFF
D: NA; size: NA; J: TRBJ1-1; V: TRBV7-9; DNA: TGTGCCAGCAGCGCCGGGAGGCAGGCCTCCCTGGAGGACACTGAAGCTTTCTTT; CDR3: CASSAGRQASLEDTEAFF
D: NA; size: NA; J: TRBJ1-1; V: TRBV19; DNA: TGTGCCAGTACCACCCCCGGGAACACTGAAGCTTTCTTT; CDR3: CASTTPGNTEAFF
D: TRBD1; size: few; J: TRBJ1-4; V: TRBV4-1; DNA: TGCGCCAGCAGCCAAGGGACAGGGAGTGAAAAACTGTTTTTT; CDR3: CASSQGTGSEKLFF
D: TRBD1; size: NA; J: TRBJ1-1; V: TRBV7-2; DNA: TGTGCCAGCAGCTTTCATAACCTGGGACAGGGGGCGGACACTGAAGCTTTCTTT; CDR3: CASSFHNLGQGADTEAFF
D: TRBD1; size: NA; J: TRBJ2-7; V: TRBV7-9; DNA: TGTGCCAGCAGCACTCGGACAGGGTCCTACGAGCAGTACTTC; CDR3: CASSTRTGSYEQYF
D: NA; size: NA; J: TRBJ2-3; V: TRBV11-2; DNA: TGTGCCAGCAGCTCCTCGTCCGGGATCGGTACGCAGTATTTT; CDR3: CASSSSSGIGTQYF
D: TRBD2; size: NA; J: TRBJ2-4; V: TRBV5-5; DNA: TGTGCCAGCAGCTTTGGGTTGCTAGCGGGAGCGAACATTCAGTACTTC; CDR3: CASSFGLLAGANIQYF
D: NA; size: few; J: TRBJ1-1; V: TRBV5-1; DNA: TGCGCCAGCAGCTTGAAGGGGGACACTGAAGCTTTCTTT; CDR3: CASSLKGDTEAFF
D: NA; size: NA; J: TRBJ2-7; V: TRBV6-6; DNA: TGTGCCAGCAGTTACTCGAGGGCGGGAAGCTCCTACGAGCAGTACTTC; CDR3: CASSYSRAGSSYEQYF
D: NA; size: NA; J: TRBJ1-5; V: TRBV15; DNA: TGTGCCACCAGCAGACAGGGTAGCAATCAGCCCCAGCATTTT; CDR3: CATSRQGSNQPQHF
D: TRBD2; size: NA; J: TRBJ2-3; V: TRBV6-1; DNA: TGTGCGGGAGCGGGGGGGAGCACAGATACGCAGTATTTT; CDR3: CAGAGGSTDTQYF
D: NA; size: NA; J: TRBJ2-1; V: TRBV4-1; DNA: TGCGCCAGCAGCCAAGACGACCAGCGGCGCTCCTACAATGAGCAGTTCTTC; CDR3: CASSQDDQRRSYNEQFF
D: NA; size: NA; J: TRBJ1-5; V: TRBV7-9; DNA: TGTGCCAGCAGCCCACTGGACAACCAGCCCCAGCATTTT; CDR3: CASSPLDNQPQHF
D: TRBD1; size: NA; J: TRBJ1-2; V: TRBV9; DNA: TGTGCCAGCAGTGGGACAGGGGTTAACTATGGCTACACCTTC; CDR3: CASSGTGVNYGYTF
D: TRBD1; size: NA; J: TRBJ1-1; V: TRBV28; DNA: TGTGCCAGCAGTACTCAGGGGGTACGGACTGAAGCTTTCTTT; CDR3: CASSTQGVRTEAFF
D: TRBD1; size: NA; J: TRBJ1-2; V: TRBV14; DNA: TGTGCCAGCAGCCTTGAACAGGGGCCTTATGGCTACACCTTC; CDR3: CASSLEQGPYGYTF
D: TRBD1; size: NA; J: TRBJ2-5; V: TRBV9; DNA: TGTGCCAGCAGCGTACACCAAGACAGGGAGGAGACCCAGTACTTC; CDR3: CASSVHQDREETQYF
D: TRBD1; size: few; J: TRBJ1-1; V: TRBV5-1; DNA: TGCGCCAGCAGCTTATCCGGGACAGGGGATGAAGCTTTCTTT; CDR3: CASSLSGTGDEAFF
D: NA; size: NA; J: TRBJ2-5; V: TRBV5-5; DNA: TGTGCCAGCAGCTTAGGACTCGCCCAAGAGACCCAGTACTTC; CDR3: CASSLGLAQETQYF
D: NA; size: NA; J: TRBJ2-5; V: TRBV11-1; DNA: TGTGCCAGCAGCCCTCCCGTGAGCGGAGAAGGGCCCCAGTACTTC; CDR3: CASSPPVSGEGPQYF
D: TRBD1; size: NA; J: TRBJ1-2; V: TRBV2; DNA: TGTGCCAGCAGCCGGGACAGGGGGGACTATGGCTACGCCTTC; CDR3: CASSRDRGDYGYAF
D: TRBD2; size: NA; J: TRBJ2-7; V: TRBV2; DNA: TGTGCCAGCAGTGAAGCTAGCGGGGAATACTACGAGCAGTACTTC; CDR3: CASSEASGEYYEQYF
D: NA; size: NA; J: TRBJ1-2; V: TRBV15; DNA: TGTGCCACCAGCAGAGAAATCGGCGCAGGGAAAGGCTACACCTTC; CDR3: CATSREIGAGKGYTF
D: NA; size: NA; J: TRBJ1-6; V: TRBV5-5; DNA: TGTGCCAGCAGCTTGGGGTCCCCCGGAGATTCACCCCTCCACTTT; CDR3: CASSLGSPGDSPLHF
D: TRBD2; size: NA; J: TRBJ2-3; V: TRBV5-6; DNA: TGTGCCAGCAGCCATACGGGACTAGCGGGGAGGGACACAGATACGCAGTATTTT; CDR3: CASSHTGLAGRDTDTQYF
D: NA; size: once; J: TRBJ2-1; V: TRBV9; DNA: TGTGCCAGCAGCGTAGACGGGGGGCCCTACAATGAGCAGTTCTTC; CDR3: CASSVDGGPYNEQFF
D: TRBD2; size: NA; J: TRBJ2-4; V: TRBV27; DNA: TGTGCCAGCAGTTTCGGGCCAACTAGCGGGAAATGGGGAGCCAAAAACATTCAGTACTTC; CDR3: CASSFGPTSGKWGAKNIQYF
D: TRBD1; size: NA; J: TRBJ2-7; V: TRBV6-1; DNA: TGTGCCAGCAAAAAGGGTCCGGGACAGGGGTACGAGCAGTACTTC; CDR3: CASKKGPGQGYEQYF
D: NA; size: NA; J: TRBJ1-4; V: TRBV4-3; DNA: TGCGCCAGCAGCCGCCAAGGACAGACAAATGAAAAACTGTTTTTT; CDR3: CASSRQGQTNEKLFF